This T cell receptor (beta chain) comes out of a study of T cell repertoires in cytomegalovirus infection. Looking at the study overall: Alongside well-studied HLA-B-restricted CMV epitopes, recently identified HLA-C-restricted CMV epitopes were also used. Public TCR beta signatures were indicative of both CMV infection and a matching HLA type.

This clonotype was detected only a few times. Its target is unknown. TCRdb ran MiXCR on the reads and lists one entry per CDR3 protein. The profile shows about 770,000 distinct CDR3 sequences, 25% to 30% of them singletons. Study findings and constraints: HLA-C-restricted CMV-specific TCR beta clonotypes prevailed in the ex vivo response. There were carriers of CMV plus the relevant HLA, and cumulative public TCR beta family frequency identified them.

The sequencing used cultured CD8+ T cells from PBMCs, collected from culture after CMV antigen stimulation. The receptor's source is a human donor in good health (CMV status not recorded). Some clones in this sample may be carry-over from other donors' samples.

DNA for the CDR3: TGTGCCAGCAGCTTAACTAGCGGGGGGATCTACAATGAGCAGTTCTTC. Translated, it gives CASSLTSGGIYNEQFF. V usage is TRBV7-9 and J usage is TRBJ2-1; 12 bases line up with TRBD2. This CDR3 spans 16 amino acids. Germline values: CDR1 SEHNR, CDR2 FQNEAQ (reference sequence). The J segment lost 3 bases and the V segment lost 2 bases, leaving 2 bases of the junction unmatched.